This T cell receptor (beta chain) was sequenced for a study of PD-1 blockade in classical Hodgkin lymphoma. A remark on this clone: Antigen: not known.

Regarding the study as a whole: In newly diagnosed patients, baseline TCR diversity was reportedly below that of healthy donors. Similar baseline diversity was found in complete responders and newly diagnosed patients.

The patients all showed relapse after autologous stem cell transplantation, while their brentuximab vedotin exposure varied. Germline V gene sequence: CDR1 MDHEN, CDR2 SYDVKM. Trimming removed 5 bases from V and 1 base from J; junction bases left unmatched: 6. This CDR3 comprises 16 residues. Assay: immunoSEQ multiplex PCR; the TCRdb copy retains only in-frame clones and omits some. The sample has more than 140,000 clones, just under 80% seen once; the top ten hold about 9%. V is TRBV28 and J is TRBJ1-5; 9 bases match TRBD1. The sequence was obtained from a human donor with classical Hodgkin lymphoma. The sample was peripheral blood mononuclear cells (PBMCs), taken before the second cycle of nivolumab. The CDR3 nucleotides read TGTGCCAGCAGTCCACAGGGGGCTCGGAGCAATCAGCCCCAGCATTTT. Its protein is CASSPQGARSNQPQHF. Filled out from reference TRBV28 and TRBJ1-5, the complete variable domain reads DVKVTQSSRYLVKRTGEKVFLECVQDMDHENMFWYRQDPGLGLRLIYFSYDVKMKEKGDIPEGYSVSREKKERFSLILESASTNQTSMYLCASSPQGARSNQPQHFGDGTRLSIL.